This T cell receptor (beta chain) originates from a study of blood T cells in healthy people across ages. Overall study context: About one barcoded beta molecule was captured per two T cells (by template switching).

Together with a sample-barcoded 5' primer, a J-beta primer mix was included in a second PCR lasting roughly 6 to 12 cycles. TCRdb ran MiXCR on the 5' RACE reads and lists one entry per CDR3 protein. Here the sample spans 800,000 or so distinct CDR3 sequences, around 25% being singletons. Staff drew approximately 9.1 milliliters of peripheral blood from each donor. Germline loops: CDR1 MNHEY, CDR2 SVGAGI. Trimming removed 0 bases at V and 7 bases at J, with 7 bases between. The CDR3 loop spans 13 amino acids. Concerning this clonotype itself: Its antigen is undetermined.

Broader study findings: Diversity estimates drawn from one million T cells were deemed underestimates.

The sample was also reused in another study, on T cells of mothers and their children. That source reports: Overlap in related mother-child pairs always slightly exceeded unrelated pairs, never significantly.

V gene TRBV6-5 combines with J gene TRBJ1-5, with D uncertain. This sequence originates from a boy between 10 and 17 years old in good health. Sequencing was done on a sample of blood. The CDR3 DNA follows: TGTGCCAGCAGTTACTCGATCTTCCAGCCCCAGCATTTT. It translates to CASSYSIFQPQHF.